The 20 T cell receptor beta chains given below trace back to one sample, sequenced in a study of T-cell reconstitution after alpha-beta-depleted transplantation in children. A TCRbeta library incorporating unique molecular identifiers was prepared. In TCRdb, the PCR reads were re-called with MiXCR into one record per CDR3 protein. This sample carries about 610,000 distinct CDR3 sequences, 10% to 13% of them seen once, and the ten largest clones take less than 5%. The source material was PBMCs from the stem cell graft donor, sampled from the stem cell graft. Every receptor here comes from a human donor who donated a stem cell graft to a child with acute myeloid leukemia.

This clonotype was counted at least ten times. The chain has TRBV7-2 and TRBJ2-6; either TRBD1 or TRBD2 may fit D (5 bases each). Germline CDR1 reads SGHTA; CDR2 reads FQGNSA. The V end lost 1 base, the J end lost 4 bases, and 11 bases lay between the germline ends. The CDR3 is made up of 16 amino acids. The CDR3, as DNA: TGTGCCAGCAGCTTAGGTCCGGGGCCAGGGGCCAACGTCCTGACTTTC. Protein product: CASSLGPGPGANVLTF. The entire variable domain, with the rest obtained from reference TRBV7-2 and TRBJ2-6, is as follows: GAGVSQSPSNKVTEKGKDVELRCDPISGHTALYWYRQSLGQGLEFLIYFQGNSAPDKSGLPSDRFSAERTGGSVSTLTIQRTQQEDSAVYLCASSLGPGPGANVLTFGAGSRLTVL.

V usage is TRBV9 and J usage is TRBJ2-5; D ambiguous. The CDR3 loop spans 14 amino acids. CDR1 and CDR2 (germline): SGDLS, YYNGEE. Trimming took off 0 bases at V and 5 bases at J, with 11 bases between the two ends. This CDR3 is CASSVESDVETQYF. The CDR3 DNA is TGTGCCAGCAGCGTAGAAAGTGACGTGGAGACCCAGTACTTC.

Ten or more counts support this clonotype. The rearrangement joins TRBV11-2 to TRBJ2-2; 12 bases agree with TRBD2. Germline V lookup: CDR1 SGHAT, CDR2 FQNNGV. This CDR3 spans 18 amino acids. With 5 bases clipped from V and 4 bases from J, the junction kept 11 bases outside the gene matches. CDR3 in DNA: TGTGCCAGCAGCCCAACGCCTAGCGGGAGGGCATCCACCGGGGAGCTGTTTTTT. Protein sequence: CASSPTPSGRASTGELFF.

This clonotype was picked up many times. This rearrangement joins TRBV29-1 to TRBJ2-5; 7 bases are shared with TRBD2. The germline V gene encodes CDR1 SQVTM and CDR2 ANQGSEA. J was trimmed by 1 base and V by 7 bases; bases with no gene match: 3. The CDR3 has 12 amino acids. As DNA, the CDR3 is TGCAGCGGGCGGGAGCTCCAAGAGACCCAGTACTTC. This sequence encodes CSGRELQETQYF.

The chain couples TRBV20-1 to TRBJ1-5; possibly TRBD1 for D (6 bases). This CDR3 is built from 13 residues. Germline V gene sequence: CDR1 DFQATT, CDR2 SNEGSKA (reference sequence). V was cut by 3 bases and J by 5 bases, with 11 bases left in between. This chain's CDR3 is CSASRGPDQPQHF. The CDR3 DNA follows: TGCAGTGCTAGCCGGGGGCCAGATCAGCCCCAGCATTTT.

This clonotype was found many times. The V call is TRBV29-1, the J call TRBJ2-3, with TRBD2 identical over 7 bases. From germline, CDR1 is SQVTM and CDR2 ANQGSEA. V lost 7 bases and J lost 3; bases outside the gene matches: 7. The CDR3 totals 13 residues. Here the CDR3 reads CSARELGTDTQYF. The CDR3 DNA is TGCAGCGCGCGGGAGTTGGGTACAGATACGCAGTATTTT.

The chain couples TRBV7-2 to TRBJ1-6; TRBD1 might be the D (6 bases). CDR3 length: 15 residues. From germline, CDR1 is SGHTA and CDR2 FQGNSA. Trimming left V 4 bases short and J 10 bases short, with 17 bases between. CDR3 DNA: TGTGCCAGCAGCTCCCGACCGGGACATACCTCACCCCTCCACTTT. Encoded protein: CASSSRPGHTSPLHF.

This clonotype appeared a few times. CDR3 nucleotide sequence: TGTGCCAGCAGTTACCCCTCGAGGGGTGCTAGCACAGATACGCAGTATTTT. Translated: CASSYPSRGASTDTQYF. V is TRBV6-5 and J is TRBJ2-3; D is tentatively TRBD1 or TRBD2 (5 bases each). V was shortened by 2 bases and J by 0 bases, with 15 bases between the two germline ends. Germline CDR1 reads MNHEY; CDR2 reads SVGAGI. The CDR3 is made up of 17 amino acids.

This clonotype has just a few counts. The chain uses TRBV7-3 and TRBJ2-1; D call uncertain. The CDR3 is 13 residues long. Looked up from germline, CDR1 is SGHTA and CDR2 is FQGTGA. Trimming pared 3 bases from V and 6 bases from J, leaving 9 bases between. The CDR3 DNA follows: TGTGCCAGCAGCTTTGAATTCCCCAATGAGCAGTTCTTC. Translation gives CASSFEFPNEQFF.

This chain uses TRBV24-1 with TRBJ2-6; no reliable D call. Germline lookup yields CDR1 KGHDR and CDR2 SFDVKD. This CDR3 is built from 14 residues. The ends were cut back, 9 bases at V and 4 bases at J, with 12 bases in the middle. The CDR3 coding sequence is TGTGCCACCTCGGATTTGGGGGGGGCCAACGTCCTGACTTTC. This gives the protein CATSDLGGANVLTF.

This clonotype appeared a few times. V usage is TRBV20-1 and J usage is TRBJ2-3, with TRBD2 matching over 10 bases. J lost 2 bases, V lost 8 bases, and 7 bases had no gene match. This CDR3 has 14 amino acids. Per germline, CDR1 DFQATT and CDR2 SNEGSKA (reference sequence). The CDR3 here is CSSVAGGTTDTQYF. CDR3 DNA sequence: TGCAGTTCCGTAGCGGGAGGAACCACAGATACGCAGTATTTT.

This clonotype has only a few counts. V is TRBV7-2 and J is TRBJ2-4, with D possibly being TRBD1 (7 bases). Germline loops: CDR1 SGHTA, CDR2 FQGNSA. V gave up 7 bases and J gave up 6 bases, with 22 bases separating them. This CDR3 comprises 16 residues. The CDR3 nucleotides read TGTGCCAGCACAATATTGGGGCAGGGGGGCCGAAACATTCAGTACTTC. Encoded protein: CASTILGQGGRNIQYF. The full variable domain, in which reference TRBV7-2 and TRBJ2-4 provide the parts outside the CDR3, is GAGVSQSPSNKVTEKGKDVELRCDPISGHTALYWYRQSLGQGLEFLIYFQGNSAPDKSGLPSDRFSAERTGGSVSTLTIQRTQQEDSAVYLCASTILGQGGRNIQYFGAGTRLSVL.

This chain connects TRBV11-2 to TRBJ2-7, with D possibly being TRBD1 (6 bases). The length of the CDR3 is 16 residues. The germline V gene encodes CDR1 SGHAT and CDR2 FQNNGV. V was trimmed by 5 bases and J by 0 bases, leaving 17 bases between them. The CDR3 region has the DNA TGTGCCAGCAGCCTAAATCGAAGGGGGATCTCCTACGAGCAGTACTTC. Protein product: CASSLNRRGISYEQYF.

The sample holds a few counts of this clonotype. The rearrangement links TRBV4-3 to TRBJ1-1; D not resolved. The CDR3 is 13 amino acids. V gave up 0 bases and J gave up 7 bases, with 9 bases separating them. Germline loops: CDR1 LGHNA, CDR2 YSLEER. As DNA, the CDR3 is TGCGCCAGCAGCCAAGATTGGTCAGATGAAGCTTTCTTT. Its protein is CASSQDWSDEAFF.

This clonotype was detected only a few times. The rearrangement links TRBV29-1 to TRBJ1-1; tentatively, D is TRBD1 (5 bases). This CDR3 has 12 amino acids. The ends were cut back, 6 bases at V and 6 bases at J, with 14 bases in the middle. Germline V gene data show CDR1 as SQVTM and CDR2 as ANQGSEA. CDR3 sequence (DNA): TGCAGCGTCCTTGGGGGACCCTCTGAAGCTTTCTTT. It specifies CSVLGGPSEAFF.

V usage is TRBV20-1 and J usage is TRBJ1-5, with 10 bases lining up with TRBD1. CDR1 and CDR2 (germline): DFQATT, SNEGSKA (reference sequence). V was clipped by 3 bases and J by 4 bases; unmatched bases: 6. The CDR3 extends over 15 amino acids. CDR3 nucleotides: TGCAGTGCTAGTAGGGGACAGGGGTCAAATCAGCCCCAGCATTTT. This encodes CSASRGQGSNQPQHF.

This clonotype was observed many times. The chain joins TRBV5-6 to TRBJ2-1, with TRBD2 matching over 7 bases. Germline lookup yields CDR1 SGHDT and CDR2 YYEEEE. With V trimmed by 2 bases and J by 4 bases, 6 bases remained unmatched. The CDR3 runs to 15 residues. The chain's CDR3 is CASSFAAGAYNEQFF. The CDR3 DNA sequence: TGTGCCAGCAGCTTCGCGGCGGGAGCGTACAATGAGCAGTTCTTC.

The CDR3 DNA sequence: TGTGCCAGCAGTACACTAGCGACCGTGGGAGAGCAGTACTTC. Protein product: CASSTLATVGEQYF. The genes are TRBV6-2 or TRBV6-3 and TRBJ2-7; TRBD2 matches 7 bases. V dropped 5 bases and J dropped 7; count of bases not matched to a gene: 11. Germline loops: CDR1 MNHEY, CDR2 SVGEGT. This CDR3 region has 14 residues.

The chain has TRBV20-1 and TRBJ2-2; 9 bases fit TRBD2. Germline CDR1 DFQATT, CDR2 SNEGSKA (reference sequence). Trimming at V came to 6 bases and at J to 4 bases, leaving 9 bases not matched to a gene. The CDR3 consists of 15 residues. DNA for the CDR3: TGCAGTGCCCGCGCCAGACTAGCGGTCACCGGGGAGCTGTTTTTT. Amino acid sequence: CSARARLAVTGELFF.

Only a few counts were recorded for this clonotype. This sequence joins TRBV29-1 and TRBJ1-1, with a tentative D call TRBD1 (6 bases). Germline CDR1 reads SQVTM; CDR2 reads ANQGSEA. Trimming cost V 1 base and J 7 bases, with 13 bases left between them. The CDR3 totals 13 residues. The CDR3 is CSVEGVGASEAFF. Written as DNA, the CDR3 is TGCAGCGTTGAAGGCGTGGGGGCGAGTGAAGCTTTCTTT.